This TCR beta chain was identified in a study of OX40 agonist ivuxolimab in advanced cancers. Regarding the study as a whole: Those patients achieving a partial response at 0.1-3.0 mg/kg showed among the lowest clonal expansion. Circulating CD4+ and CD8+ T cells showed clonal expansion by week 6 at 0.1 to 3.0 mg/kg.

The repertoire was sequenced with immunoSEQ multiplex PCR; TCRdb's copy has only in-frame clones and lacks some. The sample records over 85,000 clones, over 75% being singletons. A note on this clone: Its matching antigen is unknown.

This CDR3 comprises 17 residues. Germline CDR1 and CDR2: LNHDA and SQIVND (reference sequence). With 4 bases removed from V and 0 bases from J, the gap between germline ends came to 16 bases. The chain recombines TRBV19 with TRBJ2-1; TRBD2 is a possible D gene (6 bases). This sequence was found in an adult with an advanced solid tumor such as melanoma, head and neck, liver or kidney cancer. The sequences come from CD4+ or CD8+ T cells sorted from blood, collected in a trial of the OX40 agonist ivuxolimab. CDR3 bases: TGTGCCAGTAGTAAGAGACTAGTCCTTTTCTCCTACAATGAGCAGTTCTTC. Encoded protein: CASSKRLVLFSYNEQFF.